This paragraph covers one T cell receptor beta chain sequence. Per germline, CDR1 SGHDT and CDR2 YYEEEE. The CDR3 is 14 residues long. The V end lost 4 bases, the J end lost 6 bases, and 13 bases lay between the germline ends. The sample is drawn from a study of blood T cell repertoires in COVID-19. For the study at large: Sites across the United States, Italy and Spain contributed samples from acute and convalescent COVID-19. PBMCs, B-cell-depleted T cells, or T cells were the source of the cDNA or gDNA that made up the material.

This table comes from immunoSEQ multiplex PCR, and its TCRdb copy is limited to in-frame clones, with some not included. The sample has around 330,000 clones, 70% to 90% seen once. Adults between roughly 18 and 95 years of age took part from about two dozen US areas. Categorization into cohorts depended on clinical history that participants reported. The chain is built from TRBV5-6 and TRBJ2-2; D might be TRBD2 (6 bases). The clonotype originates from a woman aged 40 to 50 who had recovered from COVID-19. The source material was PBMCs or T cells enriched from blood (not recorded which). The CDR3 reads CASSRGTGSGELFF. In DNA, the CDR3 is TGTGCCAGCAGCCGCGGGACTGGGTCCGGGGAGCTGTTTTTT.